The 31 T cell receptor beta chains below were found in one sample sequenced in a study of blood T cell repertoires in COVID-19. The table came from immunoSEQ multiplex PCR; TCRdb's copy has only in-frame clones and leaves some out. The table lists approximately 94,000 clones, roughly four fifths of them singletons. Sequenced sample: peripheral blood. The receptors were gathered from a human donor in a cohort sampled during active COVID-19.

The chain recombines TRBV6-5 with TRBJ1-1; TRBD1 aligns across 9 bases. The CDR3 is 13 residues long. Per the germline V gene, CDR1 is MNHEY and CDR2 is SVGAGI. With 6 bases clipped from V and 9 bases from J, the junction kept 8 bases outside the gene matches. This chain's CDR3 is CASSETGGRKAFF. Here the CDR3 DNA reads TGTGCCAGCAGCGAGACAGGGGGTCGAAAAGCTTTCTTT.

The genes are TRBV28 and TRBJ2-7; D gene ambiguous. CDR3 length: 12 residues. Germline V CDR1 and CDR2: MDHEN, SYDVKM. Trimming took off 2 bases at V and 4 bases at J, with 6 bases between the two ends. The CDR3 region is CASSLRPYEQYF. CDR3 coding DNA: TGTGCCAGCAGTTTACGTCCTTACGAGCAGTACTTC.

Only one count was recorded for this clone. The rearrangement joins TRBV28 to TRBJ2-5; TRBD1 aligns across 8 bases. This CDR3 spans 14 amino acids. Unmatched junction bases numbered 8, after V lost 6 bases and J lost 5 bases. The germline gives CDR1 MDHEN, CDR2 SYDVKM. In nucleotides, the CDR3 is TGTGCCAGCAGCACGACAGGGGTTCGCGAGACCCAGTACTTC. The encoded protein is CASSTTGVRETQYF.

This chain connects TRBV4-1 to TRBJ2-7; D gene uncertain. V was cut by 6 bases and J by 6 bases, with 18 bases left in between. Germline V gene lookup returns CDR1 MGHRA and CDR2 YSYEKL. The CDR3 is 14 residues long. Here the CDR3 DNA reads TGCGCCAGCAGGAACTTGGAGTCAAAAGGCGAGCAGTACTTC. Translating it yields CASRNLESKGEQYF.

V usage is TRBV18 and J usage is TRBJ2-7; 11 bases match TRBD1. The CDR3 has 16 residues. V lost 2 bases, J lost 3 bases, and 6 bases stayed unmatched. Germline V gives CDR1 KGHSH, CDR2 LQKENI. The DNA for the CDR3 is TGTGCCAGCTCACCAAGCCCGGGACAGGGGGTCTACGAGCAGTACTTC. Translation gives CASSPSPGQGVYEQYF.

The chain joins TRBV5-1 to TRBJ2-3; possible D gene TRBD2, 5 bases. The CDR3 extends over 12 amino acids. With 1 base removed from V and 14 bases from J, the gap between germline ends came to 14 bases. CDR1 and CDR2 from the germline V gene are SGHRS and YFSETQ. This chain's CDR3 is CASSLFEGSMYF. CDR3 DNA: TGCGCCAGCAGCTTGTTTGAGGGCAGTATGTATTTT.

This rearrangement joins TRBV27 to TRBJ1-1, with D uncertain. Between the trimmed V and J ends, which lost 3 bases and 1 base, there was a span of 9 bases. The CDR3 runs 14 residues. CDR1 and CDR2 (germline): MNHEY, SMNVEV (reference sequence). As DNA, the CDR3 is TGTGCCAGCAGTTTGAGGGATGCGAACACTGAAGCTTTCTTT. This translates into CASSLRDANTEAFF.

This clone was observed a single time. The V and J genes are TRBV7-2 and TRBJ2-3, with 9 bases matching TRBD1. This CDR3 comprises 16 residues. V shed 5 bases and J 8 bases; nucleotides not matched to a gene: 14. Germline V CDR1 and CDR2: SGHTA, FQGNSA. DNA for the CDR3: TGTGCCAGCAGCCCGGGACAGGGTCCCGTTGCTGGTACGCAGTATTTT. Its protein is CASSPGQGPVAGTQYF.

The CDR3 sequence: CASSTLDRGQTQYF. In DNA form, the CDR3 reads TGTGCCAGTAGTACCTTGGACAGGGGACAGACCCAGTACTTC. The V gene is TRBV19, the J gene TRBJ2-5; TRBD1 aligns across 9 bases. The CDR3 covers 14 residues. Losses at the gene ends were 4 bases for V and 6 bases for J; bases not matched to a gene: 6. CDR1 is LNHDA, CDR2 SQIVND, per germline (reference sequence). Full variable domain (rest looked up from reference TRBV19 and TRBJ2-5): DGGITQSPKYLFRKEGQNVTLSCEQNLNHDAMYWYRQDPGQGLRLIYYSQIVNDFQKGDIAEGYSVSREKKESFPLTVTSAQKNPTAFYLCASSTLDRGQTQYFGPGTRLLVL.

CDR3 region: CASSYSKTGGNQPQHF. The CDR3 nucleotides are TGTGCCAGCAGTTACTCGAAAACAGGAGGGAATCAGCCCCAGCATTTT. V gene TRBV6-5 combines with J gene TRBJ1-5; D is perhaps TRBD1 (5 bases). This CDR3 spans 16 amino acids. V was shortened by 0 bases and J by 4 bases, with 13 bases between the two germline ends. Germline-derived CDR1 and CDR2 are MNHEY and SVGAGI.

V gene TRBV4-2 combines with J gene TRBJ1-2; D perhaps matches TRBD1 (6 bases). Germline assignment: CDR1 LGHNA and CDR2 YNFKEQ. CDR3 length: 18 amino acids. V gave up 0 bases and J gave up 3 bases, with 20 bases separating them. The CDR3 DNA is TGTGCCAGCAGCCAAGATAAAAACAGGGCGCTCCCCCACTATGGCTACACCTTC. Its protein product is CASSQDKNRALPHYGYTF.

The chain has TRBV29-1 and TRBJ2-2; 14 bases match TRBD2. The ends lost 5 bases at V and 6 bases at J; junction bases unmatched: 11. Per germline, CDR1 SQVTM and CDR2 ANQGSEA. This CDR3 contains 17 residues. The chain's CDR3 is CSVLTSGRAKVAGELFF. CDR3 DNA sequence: TGCAGCGTTCTGACTAGCGGGAGGGCCAAAGTTGCCGGGGAGCTGTTTTTT.

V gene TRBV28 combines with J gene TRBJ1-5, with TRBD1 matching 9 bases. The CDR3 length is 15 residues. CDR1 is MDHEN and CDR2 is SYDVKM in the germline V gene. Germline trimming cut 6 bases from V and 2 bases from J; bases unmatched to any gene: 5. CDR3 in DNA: TGTGCCAGCAGAATCCGGACAGGGGGCAATCAGCCCCAGCATTTT. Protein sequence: CASRIRTGGNQPQHF. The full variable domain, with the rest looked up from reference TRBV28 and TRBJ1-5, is DVKVTQSSRYLVKRTGEKVFLECVQDMDHENMFWYRQDPGLGLRLIYFSYDVKMKEKGDIPEGYSVSREKKERFSLILESASTNQTSMYLCASRIRTGGNQPQHFGDGTRLSIL.

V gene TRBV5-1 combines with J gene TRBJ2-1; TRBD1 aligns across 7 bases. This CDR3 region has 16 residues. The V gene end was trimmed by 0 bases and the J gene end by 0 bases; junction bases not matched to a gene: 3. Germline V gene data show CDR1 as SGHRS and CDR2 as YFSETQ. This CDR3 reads CASSLDPGGSYNEQFF. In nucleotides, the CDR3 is TGCGCCAGCAGCTTGGACCCAGGGGGCTCCTACAATGAGCAGTTCTTC.

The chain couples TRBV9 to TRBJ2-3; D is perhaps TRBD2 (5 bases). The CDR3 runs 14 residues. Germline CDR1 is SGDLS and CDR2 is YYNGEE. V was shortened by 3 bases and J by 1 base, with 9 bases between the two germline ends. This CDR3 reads CASSGGVGTDTQYF. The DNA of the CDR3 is TGTGCCAGCAGCGGGGGAGTCGGCACAGATACGCAGTATTTT.

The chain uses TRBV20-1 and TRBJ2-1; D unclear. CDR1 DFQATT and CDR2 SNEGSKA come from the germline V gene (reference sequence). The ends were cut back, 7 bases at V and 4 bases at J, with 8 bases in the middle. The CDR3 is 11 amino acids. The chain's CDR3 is CSGAPYNEQFF. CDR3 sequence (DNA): TGCAGTGGCGCTCCATACAATGAGCAGTTCTTC.

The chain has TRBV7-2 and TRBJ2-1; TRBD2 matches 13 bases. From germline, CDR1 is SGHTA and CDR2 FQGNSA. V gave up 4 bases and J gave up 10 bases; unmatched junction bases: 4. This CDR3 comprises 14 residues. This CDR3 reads CASSSRTSGGEQFF. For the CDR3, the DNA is TGTGCCAGCAGCTCTCGGACTAGCGGGGGCGAGCAGTTCTTC.

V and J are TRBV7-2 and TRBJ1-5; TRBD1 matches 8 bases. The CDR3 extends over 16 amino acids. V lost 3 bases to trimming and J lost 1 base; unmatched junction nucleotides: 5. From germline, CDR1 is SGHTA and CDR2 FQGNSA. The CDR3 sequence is CASSLTGDSSNQPQHF. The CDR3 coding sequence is TGTGCCAGCAGCTTGACAGGGGATTCCAGCAATCAGCCCCAGCATTTT.

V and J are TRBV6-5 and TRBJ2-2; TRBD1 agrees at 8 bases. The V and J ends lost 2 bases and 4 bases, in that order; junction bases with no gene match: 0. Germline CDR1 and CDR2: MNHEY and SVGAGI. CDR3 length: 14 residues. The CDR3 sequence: CASSYDRGTGELFF. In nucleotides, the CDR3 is TGTGCCAGCAGTTACGACAGGGGCACCGGGGAGCTGTTTTTT.

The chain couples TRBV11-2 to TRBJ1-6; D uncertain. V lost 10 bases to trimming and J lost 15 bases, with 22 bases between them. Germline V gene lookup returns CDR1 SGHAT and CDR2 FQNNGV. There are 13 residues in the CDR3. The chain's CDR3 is CATAGSGLQILHF. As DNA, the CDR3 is TGTGCCACCGCGGGCAGTGGGCTTCAGATCCTCCACTTT.

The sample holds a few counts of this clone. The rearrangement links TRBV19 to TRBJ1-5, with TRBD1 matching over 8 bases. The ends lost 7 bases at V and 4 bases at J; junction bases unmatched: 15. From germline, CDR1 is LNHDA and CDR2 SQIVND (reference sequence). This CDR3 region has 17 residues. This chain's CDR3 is CASNHPTDRGPNQPQHF. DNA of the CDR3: TGTGCCAGTAACCACCCCACCGACAGGGGCCCGAATCAGCCCCAGCATTTT.

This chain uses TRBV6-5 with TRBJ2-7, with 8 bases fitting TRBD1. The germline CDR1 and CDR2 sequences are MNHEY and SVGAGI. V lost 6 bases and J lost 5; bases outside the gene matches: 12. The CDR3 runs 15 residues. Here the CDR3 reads CASRDSGTGHHEQYF. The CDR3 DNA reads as TGTGCCAGCAGAGACTCCGGGACAGGTCATCACGAGCAGTACTTC.

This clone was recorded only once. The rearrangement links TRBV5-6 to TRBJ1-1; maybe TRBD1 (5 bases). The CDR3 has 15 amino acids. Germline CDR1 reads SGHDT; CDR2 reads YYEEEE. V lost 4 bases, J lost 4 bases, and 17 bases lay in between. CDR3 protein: CASSLGYRPTTEAFF. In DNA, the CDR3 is TGTGCCAGCAGCCTTGGATACAGGCCAACCACTGAAGCTTTCTTT.

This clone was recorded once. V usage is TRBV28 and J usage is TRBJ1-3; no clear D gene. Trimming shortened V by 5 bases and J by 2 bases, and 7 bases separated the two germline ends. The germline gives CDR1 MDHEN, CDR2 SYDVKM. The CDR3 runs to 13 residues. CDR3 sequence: CASSNIAGNTIYF. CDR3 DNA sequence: TGTGCCAGCAGTAATATCGCTGGAAACACCATATATTTT.

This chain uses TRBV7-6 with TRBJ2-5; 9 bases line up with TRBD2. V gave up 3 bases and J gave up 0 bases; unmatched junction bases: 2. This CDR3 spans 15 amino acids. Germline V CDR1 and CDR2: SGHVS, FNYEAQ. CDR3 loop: CASSFSSGDQETQYF. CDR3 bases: TGTGCCAGCAGCTTCTCTAGCGGGGACCAAGAGACCCAGTACTTC.

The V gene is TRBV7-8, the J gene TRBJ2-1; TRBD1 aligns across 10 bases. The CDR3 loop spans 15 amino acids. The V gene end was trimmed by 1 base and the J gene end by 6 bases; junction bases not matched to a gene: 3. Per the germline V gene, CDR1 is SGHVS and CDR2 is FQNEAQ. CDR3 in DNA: TGTGCCAGCAGCTTAGTTTGGACAGGGGGCAATGAGCAGTTCTTC. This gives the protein CASSLVWTGGNEQFF. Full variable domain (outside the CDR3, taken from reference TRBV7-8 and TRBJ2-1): GAGVSQSPRYKVAKRGQDVALRCDPISGHVSLFWYQQALGQGPEFLTYFQNEAQLDKSGLPSDRFFAERPEGSVSTLKIQRTQQEDSAVYLCASSLVWTGGNEQFFGPGTRLTVL.

The CDR3 region has the DNA TGTGCCAGCAGCCACACAGGGGGCATTGGAAACACCATATATTTT. Protein: CASSHTGGIGNTIYF. The genes are TRBV7-8 and TRBJ1-3, with 9 nucleotides matching TRBD1. J lost 3 bases, V lost 5 bases, and 5 bases had no gene match. The CDR3 spans 15 residues. Germline V gene sequence: CDR1 SGHVS, CDR2 FQNEAQ.

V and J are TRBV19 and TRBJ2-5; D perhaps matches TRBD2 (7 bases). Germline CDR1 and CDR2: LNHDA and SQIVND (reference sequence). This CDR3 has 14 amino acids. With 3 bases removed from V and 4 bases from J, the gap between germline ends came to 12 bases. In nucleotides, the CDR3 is TGTGCCAGTAGTATTGGGGGGGCCCCAGAGACCCAGTACTTC. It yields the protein CASSIGGAPETQYF.

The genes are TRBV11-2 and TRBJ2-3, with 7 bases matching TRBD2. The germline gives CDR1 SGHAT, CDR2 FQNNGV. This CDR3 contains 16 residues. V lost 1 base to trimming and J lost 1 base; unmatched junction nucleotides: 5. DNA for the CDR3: TGTGCCAGCAGCTTAGCTCGGCTAGCGGGCACAGATACGCAGTATTTT. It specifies CASSLARLAGTDTQYF.

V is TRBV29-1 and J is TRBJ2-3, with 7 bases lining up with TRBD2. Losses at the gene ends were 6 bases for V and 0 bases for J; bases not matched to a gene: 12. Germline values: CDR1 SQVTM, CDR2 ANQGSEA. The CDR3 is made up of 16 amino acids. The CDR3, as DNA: TGCAGCGTCCGTGGGCCCGGGGGGTTGAGCACAGATACGCAGTATTTT. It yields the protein CSVRGPGGLSTDTQYF.

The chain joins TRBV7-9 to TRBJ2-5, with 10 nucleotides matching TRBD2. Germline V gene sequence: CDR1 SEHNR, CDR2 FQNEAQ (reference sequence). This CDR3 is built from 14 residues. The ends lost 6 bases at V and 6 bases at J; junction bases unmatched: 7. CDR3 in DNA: TGTGCCAGCAGTCCCGGGACTAGCGCCAAGACCCAGTACTTC. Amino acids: CASSPGTSAKTQYF.